The clone carrying this TCR beta chain has a handful of counts. Its antigen remains unidentified. Using RNA transcripts as the source, TCR beta CDR3 regions were amplified. The TCR CDR3 first-round RT-PCR relied on the HTBI primer set. TCRdb re-called the multiplex PCR reads through MiXCR, storing one row per CDR3 protein. The table records fewer than 550,000 distinct CDR3 sequences, around 14% of them present only once. This sample stems from a study of T cells in Graves' hyperthyroidism and ophthalmopathy. Findings and limits, study-wide: Most thyroid clonotypes with frequency above 0.001 were detected in blood. It was a median approximately 7.1 months before onset that the model predicted ophthalmopathy.

Graves' hyperthyroidism is called stable when ophthalmopathy does not progress within 18 months. Aged 18 to 65, the patients had hyperthyroidism that was newly diagnosed and had lasted under 2 months. J gave up 3 bases and V 1 base, and 7 bases lay outside the gene matches. Germline CDR1 and CDR2: KGHDR and SFDVKD. The CDR3 sequence is 16 residues long. Sequencing was performed on blood. V usage is TRBV24-1 and J usage is TRBJ2-7; 8 nucleotides align to TRBD2. This receptor was taken from a woman between 18 and 29 years old with Graves' hyperthyroidism. CDR3 amino acids: CATSDFRAGALYEQYF. CDR3 DNA: TGTGCCACCAGTGATTTCCGAGCGGGAGCTCTCTACGAGCAGTACTTC.